The 30 T cell receptor beta chains reported below all come from one sample, sequenced in a study of blood T cells in healthy people across ages. A second PCR of about 6 to 12 cycles used a sample-barcoded 5' primer and a J-beta primer mix. TCRdb re-called the 5' RACE reads through MiXCR, storing one row per CDR3 protein. The table lists about 510,000 distinct CDR3 sequences, about 27% of them singletons. These data were likewise used in another study, on T cells of mothers and their children.

The sample consisted of blood. The source of these receptors is a boy aged 2 to 10 in good health.

This clonotype was seen at least ten times. The gene calls are TRBV3-1 and TRBJ1-6, with D hard to call. V was pared by 4 bases and J by 5 bases, with 9 bases between. The CDR3 consists of 14 residues. The germline V gene has CDR1 LGHDT and CDR2 YNNKEL (reference sequence). The CDR3 loop reads CASSLGDDNSPLHF. Written as DNA, the CDR3 is TGTGCCAGCAGCCTCGGCGACGATAATTCACCCCTCCACTTT.

Comments on this clonotype: Germline and junction disagree at one end, which may indicate a read error. The rearrangement joins TRBV2 to TRBJ2-3; no clear D. Germline CDR1 and CDR2: SNHLY and FYNNEI. CDR3 length: 14 amino acids. The CDR3 DNA reads as TGTGCCAGCAGCCCAACGGCCCGCACGGATACGCAGTATTTT. It codes for CASSPTARTDTQYF.

This clonotype was observed a handful of times. V is TRBV20-1 and J is TRBJ2-1; D is undetermined. Germline lookup yields CDR1 DFQATT and CDR2 SNEGSKA (reference sequence). The CDR3 contains 15 residues. Deletions cut 0 bases from V and 7 bases from J, with 16 bases between. CDR3 sequence: CSARDLDHQLNEQFF. The DNA of the CDR3 is TGCAGTGCTAGAGACCTGGACCACCAGCTTAATGAGCAGTTCTTC.

Only a few counts were recorded for this clonotype. The chain uses TRBV27 and TRBJ2-7; the D gene is possibly TRBD1 (6 bases). The CDR3 sequence is 14 residues long. Trimming removed 9 bases from V and 2 bases from J, with 17 bases in between. Germline V lookup: CDR1 MNHEY, CDR2 SMNVEV (reference sequence). The CDR3, as DNA: TGTGCCAGAACGCGCGCAGGGGTGCCCTACGAGCAGTACTTC. Translation gives CARTRAGVPYEQYF.

The V call is TRBV20-1, the J call TRBJ2-7; the match to TRBD2 covers 7 bases. The ends lost 3 bases at V and 7 bases at J; junction bases unmatched: 15. The CDR3 has 15 amino acids. CDR1 is DFQATT, CDR2 SNEGSKA, per germline (reference sequence). The CDR3, as DNA: TGCAGTGCTAGTTCTCGGCGGGGGAGGTTTTGGGAGCAGTACTTC. Its translation: CSASSRRGRFWEQYF.

This clonotype appeared a few times. The CDR3 does not close with the conserved phenylalanine or tryptophan, likely indicating a read error. The V and J genes are TRBV12-3 or TRBV12-4 and TRBJ1-2; 7 nucleotides agree with TRBD1. Trimming cost V 6 bases and J 6 bases; bases outside gene matches: 13. The CDR3 covers 15 residues. The CDR3 coding sequence is TGTGCCAGCAGGAGGACAGGAGATTGGGCTCATGGCTACACCCTC. Amino acids: CASRRTGDWAHGYTL.

This clonotype showed up just a few times. The chain combines TRBV20-1 with TRBJ2-7, with 14 bases identical to TRBD2. Unmatched junction bases numbered 3, after V lost 5 bases and J lost 0 bases. The CDR3 contains 15 residues. Germline V lookup: CDR1 DFQATT, CDR2 SNEGSKA (reference sequence). CDR3 coding DNA: TGCAGTGCTTTGGGGACTAGCGGGGGCTCCTACGAGCAGTACTTC. Translating gives CSALGTSGGSYEQYF.

This clonotype has just a few counts. This chain uses TRBV7-9 with TRBJ2-7; D is unresolved. Looked up from germline, CDR1 is SEHNR and CDR2 is FQNEAQ (reference sequence). Trimming took off 4 bases at V and 2 bases at J, with 15 bases between the two ends. This CDR3 has 15 amino acids. The CDR3 region is CASSYMAGLTYEQYF. The DNA for the CDR3 is TGTGCCAGCAGCTACATGGCCGGGCTTACCTACGAGCAGTACTTC.

This clonotype is judged medium-sized (0.01 to 0.1%). The CDR3 is CASRDRPGGNSPLHF. The CDR3 DNA is TGTGCCAGCAGGGACAGGCCAGGGGGCAATTCACCCCTCCACTTT. The V and J genes are TRBV6-4 and TRBJ1-6; 8 nucleotides match TRBD1. The trim removed 6 bases at V and 7 bases at J, leaving 8 bases unmatched. Germline V gene lookup returns CDR1 MRHNA and CDR2 SNTAGT. The CDR3 spans 15 residues.

The chain couples TRBV20-1 to TRBJ2-5; maybe TRBD1 (6 bases). The CDR3 extends over 14 amino acids. Germline V gives CDR1 DFQATT, CDR2 SNEGSKA (reference sequence). V shed 3 bases and J shed 4 bases, with 15 bases lying between them. CDR3 in DNA: TGCAGTGCTAGTAGGACAGTGGGTTTAGAGACCCAGTACTTC. Amino acids: CSASRTVGLETQYF.

CDR3 coding DNA: TGTGCCAGCAGCTCCCAGGTAGCGGGAAGCTACGAGCAGTACTTC. Protein product: CASSSQVAGSYEQYF. The chain is built from TRBV7-8 and TRBJ2-7; 8 bases agree with TRBD2. V was clipped by 4 bases and J by 3 bases; unmatched bases: 8. This CDR3 spans 15 amino acids. In germline, CDR1 is SGHVS, CDR2 FQNEAQ.

This clonotype has just a few counts. V is TRBV6-6 and J is TRBJ2-2; 7 nucleotides match TRBD1. J lost 6 bases, V lost 2 bases, and 6 bases had no gene match. From germline, CDR1 is MNHNY and CDR2 SVGAGI (reference sequence). This CDR3 is built from 15 residues. The CDR3 bases are TGTGCCAGCAGTTACACGACAGGGAGAGCCGGGGAGCTGTTTTTT. It translates to CASSYTTGRAGELFF.

This clonotype has more than one count but fewer than ten. The rearrangement uses TRBV20-1 and TRBJ1-2; D unresolved. The CDR3 is 10 amino acids. Trimming took off 4 bases at V and 4 bases at J, with 4 bases between the two ends. CDR1 DFQATT and CDR2 SNEGSKA come from the germline V gene (reference sequence). DNA of the CDR3: TGCAGTGCTAAGGCCTATGGCTACACCTTC. Protein sequence: CSAKAYGYTF.

The chain carries TRBV5-1 and TRBJ2-5; unclear D gene. Germline V gene sequence: CDR1 SGHRS, CDR2 YFSETQ. The V end was cut by 4 bases, the J end by 3 bases, with 19 bases between. The CDR3 runs 16 residues. CDR3 DNA: TGCGCCAGCAGCCGAATAGAGGCACCCAGTGAAGAGACCCAGTACTTC. This codes for CASSRIEAPSEETQYF.

This clonotype has a handful of counts. The rearrangement links TRBV10-2 to TRBJ2-3; TRBD2 matches 15 bases. Germline CDR1 reads WSHSY; CDR2 reads SAAADI. The CDR3 totals 19 residues. J lost 5 bases, V lost 5 bases, and 14 bases had no gene match. Here the CDR3 DNA reads TGCGCCAGCAGTTATCCCGGACTAGCGGGAGGGCCTCCGCAAGATACGCAGTATTTT. As protein: CASSYPGLAGGPPQDTQYF.

This clonotype was recorded a few times. The rearrangement links TRBV28 to TRBJ2-3; 8 bases agree with TRBD1. This CDR3 comprises 15 residues. Trimming took 5 bases from V and 1 from J; bases not matched to a gene: 5. The germline CDR1 and CDR2 sequences are MDHEN and SYDVKM. The CDR3 protein is CASSPRGLGTDTQYF. DNA of the CDR3: TGTGCCAGCAGTCCCAGGGGGCTCGGCACAGATACGCAGTATTTT.

This chain joins TRBV9 and TRBJ1-1, with 8 nucleotides matching TRBD1. Germline-derived CDR1 and CDR2 are SGDLS and YYNGEE. V shed 0 bases, J shed 6 bases, and the junction held 4 bases outside the gene matches. The CDR3 spans 14 residues. The CDR3 reads CASSVVTGGAEAFF. In nucleotides, the CDR3 is TGTGCCAGCAGCGTAGTAACAGGGGGGGCTGAAGCTTTCTTT.

There are a few counts of this clonotype. This rearrangement joins TRBV2 to TRBJ2-4, with D uncertain. V was shortened by 1 base and J by 7 bases, with 20 bases between the two germline ends. Germline V gene sequence: CDR1 SNHLY, CDR2 FYNNEI. The CDR3 spans 17 residues. CDR3 loop: CASSEVRWTARANIQYF. DNA for the CDR3: TGTGCCAGCAGTGAAGTTCGATGGACGGCCCGGGCGAACATTCAGTACTTC.

This clonotype occurred a few times. J is TRBJ2-1 and V is TRBV9, with 7 bases matching TRBD2. The V gene's germline CDR1 is SGDLS and CDR2 YYNGEE. This CDR3 region has 15 residues. The ends lost 4 bases at V and 5 bases at J; junction bases unmatched: 9. For the CDR3, the DNA is TGTGCCAGCAGCCTACCGGGGGGTCCAAACAATGAGCAGTTCTTC. This translates into CASSLPGGPNNEQFF.

The chain combines TRBV18 with TRBJ2-5; tentative D call: TRBD1 (8 bases). The J call may be wrong; the DNA end is better matched by TRBJ2-7. CDR1 KGHSH and CDR2 LQKENI come from the germline V gene. The CDR3 runs 14 residues. CDR3 residues: CASSTGGGSYEQYF. The CDR3 coding sequence is TGTGCCAGCTCAACAGGGGGGGGTTCCTACGAGCAGTACTTC.

The V and J genes are TRBV6-2 or TRBV6-3 and TRBJ2-1, with 10 bases aligning to TRBD2. This CDR3 is built from 15 residues. Looked up from germline, CDR1 is MNHEY and CDR2 is SVGEGT. V lost 0 bases, J lost 12 bases, and 8 bases stayed unmatched. CDR3 DNA: TGTGCCAGCAGTTACTCTTTTTTAGCGGGGGGCTGGCAGTTCTTC. Protein product: CASSYSFLAGGWQFF.

This clonotype was detected a few times. This chain joins TRBV5-4 and TRBJ2-5, with D possibly matching TRBD2 (5 bases). Trimming pared 4 bases from V and 3 bases from J, leaving 10 bases between. The CDR3 has 13 amino acids. CDR1 and CDR2 from the germline V gene are SGHNT and YYREEE (reference sequence). The CDR3 region has the DNA TGTGCCAGCAGCCTACTAGTAAAAGAGACCCAGTACTTC. It yields the protein CASSLLVKETQYF.

This clonotype appeared a few times. The CDR3 reads CASSYLRGSTGTQYF. For the CDR3, the DNA is TGTGCCAGCAGTTACCTACGGGGGTCCACAGGGACCCAGTACTTC. The rearrangement joins TRBV6-2 or TRBV6-3 to TRBJ2-5; TRBD2 is a possible D gene (6 bases). The CDR3 spans 15 residues. Trimming pared 2 bases from V and 7 bases from J, leaving 17 bases between. The germline gives CDR1 MNHEY, CDR2 SVGEGT.

This sequence joins TRBV5-1 and TRBJ2-5; D remains unclear. V was cut by 4 bases and J by 3 bases, with 13 bases left in between. The CDR3 spans 14 residues. CDR1 and CDR2 from the germline V gene are SGHRS and YFSETQ. The CDR3 nucleotides are TGCGCCAGCAGCCTTCGAGCAAAAGAAGAGACCCAGTACTTC. Translation gives CASSLRAKEETQYF.

The V call is TRBV28, the J call TRBJ2-6, with unresolved D. V was pared by 4 bases and J by 4 bases, with 8 bases between. CDR3 length: 14 amino acids. From germline, CDR1 is MDHEN and CDR2 SYDVKM. CDR3: CASSSPLGANVLTF. The CDR3 region has the DNA TGTGCCAGCAGTTCACCCTTGGGGGCCAACGTCCTGACTTTC.

The gene calls are TRBV20-1 and TRBJ1-5; TRBD1 matches at 11 bases. CDR1 and CDR2 (germline): DFQATT, SNEGSKA (reference sequence). The CDR3 is 14 amino acids. The ends lost 2 bases at V and 7 bases at J; junction bases unmatched: 4. The CDR3: CSARRDRGSQPQHF. The CDR3 DNA reads as TGCAGTGCTAGAAGGGACAGGGGGAGCCAGCCCCAGCATTTT.

Only a few counts were recorded for this clonotype. The chain joins TRBV7-2 to TRBJ1-4; 7 nucleotides agree with TRBD1. The CDR3 loop spans 15 amino acids. Germline CDR1 SGHTA, CDR2 FQGNSA. The junction had 5 bases not matched to a gene; V was cut back by 4 bases and J by 3 bases. CDR3 amino acids: CASSSQGGANEKLFF. The CDR3 DNA sequence: TGTGCCAGCAGCTCCCAGGGGGGGGCTAATGAAAAACTGTTTTTT. The full variable domain, rest sourced from reference TRBV7-2 and TRBJ1-4, is GAGVSQSPSNKVTEKGKDVELRCDPISGHTALYWYRQSLGQGLEFLIYFQGNSAPDKSGLPSDRFSAERTGGSVSTLTIQRTQQEDSAVYLCASSSQGGANEKLFFGSGTQLSVL.

The V and J genes are TRBV12-3 or TRBV12-4 and TRBJ2-5; D ambiguous. The CDR3 is 13 amino acids. V dropped 3 bases and J dropped 5 bases, with 10 bases sitting between them. Written as DNA, the CDR3 is TGTGCCAGCAGTTTGTCCGGATTTGAGACCCAGTACTTC. The encoded protein is CASSLSGFETQYF.

The V and J genes are TRBV5-6 and TRBJ2-5; D gene uncertain. V gave up 0 bases and J gave up 1 base, with 10 bases separating them. In germline, CDR1 is SGHDT, CDR2 YYEEEE. This CDR3 is 15 amino acids long. The CDR3 nucleotides are TGTGCCAGCAGCTTGGAATTACACGGCCAAGAGACCCAGTACTTC. Translating gives CASSLELHGQETQYF.

A few counts support this clonotype. The chain combines TRBV11-2 with TRBJ2-5; D possibly corresponds to TRBD2 (5 bases). The CDR3 is 14 residues long. V was clipped by 1 base and J by 6 bases, with 12 bases between them. Germline-derived CDR1 and CDR2 are SGHAT and FQNNGV. The CDR3 DNA sequence: TGTGCCAGCAGCTTAGGGGCCCGGGGTCAGACCCAGTACTTC. Residues: CASSLGARGQTQYF.